The 24 T cell receptor beta chains in this list originate from one sample, sequenced in a study of blood T cells in healthy people across ages. It was with a sample-barcoded 5' primer and a J-beta primer mix that a second PCR of roughly 6 to 11 cycles was run. One entry per CDR3 protein results from TCRdb running MiXCR on the 5' RACE reads. Here the sample spans about 700,000 distinct CDR3 sequences, 32% being singletons. The sample consisted of blood. These receptors all come from an elderly woman in good health.

This clonotype turned up a few times. This clone may be a read error of a much larger clone one base away. The chain links TRBV12-3 or TRBV12-4 to TRBJ2-1; D assignment may be TRBD1 or TRBD2 (5 bases each). Deletions cut 6 bases from V and 13 bases from J, with 25 bases between. The CDR3 is made up of 15 amino acids. CDR3 in amino acids: CASSPDTLVQGTQFF. The CDR3 DNA reads as TGTGCCAGCAGCCCTGACACCTTAGTTCAAGGGACCCAGTTCTTC.

The table lists this clonotype with a few counts. This may be a read error: a much more frequent sequence differs by one nucleotide. The J gene is TRBJ2-5, the V gene TRBV7-9, with 8 bases that match TRBD1. The CDR3 loop spans 16 amino acids. Germline trimming cut 1 base from V and 11 bases from J; bases unmatched to any gene: 15. CDR1 SEHNR and CDR2 FQNEAQ come from the germline V gene (reference sequence). CDR3 sequence (DNA): TGTGCCAGCAGCTTAGTTGGGACAGGCGGCTACAATGAGCAGTACTTC. Amino acids: CASSLVGTGGYNEQYF.

For the CDR3, the DNA is TGTGCCAGCAGGGCGGACAGCGCTATGACCTACACCTTC. It is translated as CASRADSAMTYTF. J is TRBJ1-2 and V is TRBV7-9, with D tentatively TRBD1 (6 bases). V was trimmed by 6 bases and J by 10 bases, leaving 18 bases between them. This CDR3 is built from 13 residues. Germline V gives CDR1 SEHNR, CDR2 FQNEAQ (reference sequence).

This clonotype was counted between two and nine times. The chain joins TRBV20-1 to TRBJ1-1; weak D call: TRBD1 (6 bases). Between the trimmed V and J ends, which lost 2 bases and 6 bases, there was a span of 10 bases. The V gene's germline CDR1 is DFQATT and CDR2 SNEGSKA (reference sequence). The CDR3 totals 12 residues. CDR3 nucleotide sequence: TGCAGTGCTAGACAGGGGACCCCTGAAGCTTTCTTT. This sequence encodes CSARQGTPEAFF.

This clonotype was detected many times. This rearrangement joins TRBV10-1 to TRBJ2-3, with TRBD2 identical over 7 bases. Germline V gene lookup returns CDR1 WNHNN and CDR2 SYGVQD (reference sequence). With V trimmed by 0 bases and J by 1 base, 7 bases remained unmatched. The CDR3 contains 17 residues. The DNA for the CDR3 is TGCGCCAGCAGTGAGTCGATAAGGGCGGGGGGCACAGATACGCAGTATTTT. Translation gives CASSESIRAGGTDTQYF.

This clonotype was counted at least ten times. The chain has TRBV11-3 and TRBJ2-7; 9 nucleotides match TRBD1. The junction had 2 bases not matched to a gene; V was cut back by 0 bases and J by 5 bases. Germline lookup yields CDR1 SGHNT and CDR2 YENEEA. This CDR3 has 14 amino acids. The CDR3 DNA reads TGTGCCAGCAGCTTAGATCGGACAGGGGACGAGCAGTACTTC. As protein: CASSLDRTGDEQYF. The full variable domain, in which reference TRBV11-3 and TRBJ2-7 provide the parts outside the CDR3, is EAGVVQSPRYKIIEKKQPVAFWCNPISGHNTLYWYLQNLGQGPELLIRYENEEAVDDSQLPKDRFSAERLKGVDSTLKIQPAELGDSAVYLCASSLDRTGDEQYFGPGTRLTVT.

In this sample, this clonotype turned up a few times. V is TRBV5-5 and J is TRBJ1-1, with D perhaps TRBD1 (5 bases). The V gene's germline CDR1 is SGHKS and CDR2 YYEKEE (reference sequence). CDR3 length: 14 amino acids. Trimming took 2 bases from V and 7 from J, leaving 15 bases between them. CDR3 amino acids: CASSLNQGRIEAFF. The CDR3 DNA reads TGTGCCAGCAGCTTAAACCAGGGTCGTATTGAAGCTTTCTTT.

V and J are TRBV20-1 and TRBJ1-1, with a tentative D call TRBD1 (6 bases). Germline V CDR1 and CDR2: DFQATT, SNEGSKA (reference sequence). The germline V and J ends were trimmed by 0 bases and 4 bases, with 15 bases remaining between them. The CDR3 runs 15 residues. As DNA, the CDR3 is TGCAGTGCTAGAGATGGGGACAAACCCACCACTGAAGCTTTCTTT. Its translation: CSARDGDKPTTEAFF.

This clonotype was seen repeatedly, ten times or more. The chain combines TRBV20-1 with TRBJ2-7; 8 nucleotides align to TRBD2. CDR3 length equals 14 residues. The junction had 8 bases not matched to a gene; V was cut back by 3 bases and J by 4 bases. Germline CDR1 DFQATT, CDR2 SNEGSKA (reference sequence). The CDR3 sequence: CSASYVGGAYEQYF. The DNA for the CDR3 is TGCAGTGCTAGTTATGTCGGGGGGGCGTACGAGCAGTACTTC.

This clonotype has a handful of counts. J is TRBJ1-2 and V is TRBV12-3 or TRBV12-4; the D gene is possibly TRBD1 (5 bases). The CDR3 totals 15 residues. V lost 1 base to trimming and J lost 0 bases, with 9 bases between them. In DNA form, the CDR3 reads TGTGCCAGCAGTTTAGGGGGCGAGGCTAACTATGGCTACACCTTC. Protein product: CASSLGGEANYGYTF.

The chain has TRBV3-1 and TRBJ2-1, with TRBD2 matching 11 bases. Germline CDR1 LGHDT, CDR2 YNNKEL (reference sequence). Losses at the gene ends were 0 bases for V and 2 bases for J; bases not matched to a gene: 3. The CDR3 has 17 amino acids. DNA for the CDR3: TGTGCCAGCAGCCAAGATAATAGCGGGAGGGCCTACAATGAGCAGTTCTTC. Its translation: CASSQDNSGRAYNEQFF.

The chain's CDR3 is CASSFFGTTYNEQFF. CDR3 DNA: TGCGCCAGCAGCTTTTTCGGGACTACGTACAATGAGCAGTTCTTC. This rearrangement joins TRBV5-1 to TRBJ2-1, with 7 bases matching TRBD2. V gave up 2 bases and J gave up 4 bases; unmatched junction bases: 6. The CDR3 is made up of 15 amino acids. The germline gives CDR1 SGHRS, CDR2 YFSETQ.

This clonotype was seen ten or more times. The chain is built from TRBV5-1 and TRBJ2-3; D perhaps matches TRBD2 (7 bases). The germline CDR1 and CDR2 sequences are SGHRS and YFSETQ. This CDR3 contains 16 residues. V lost 2 bases, J lost 1 base, and 14 bases lay in between. CDR3: CASSFNAGAGTDTQYF. CDR3 nucleotides: TGCGCCAGCAGCTTCAATGCGGGGGCCGGCACAGATACGCAGTATTTT.

The rearrangement links TRBV7-9 to TRBJ2-1; D possibly uses TRBD1 or TRBD2 (6 bases each). This CDR3 comprises 15 residues. Germline V gene data show CDR1 as SEHNR and CDR2 as FQNEAQ (reference sequence). V was cut by 5 bases and J by 6 bases, with 17 bases left in between. The CDR3: CASSPGAVRGNEQFF. DNA for the CDR3: TGTGCCAGCAGCCCGGGGGCAGTTAGGGGCAATGAGCAGTTCTTC.

This clonotype occurred many times. The rearrangement uses TRBV3-1 and TRBJ2-6; D remains unclear. This CDR3 is built from 16 residues. V shed 4 bases and J shed 2 bases, with 12 bases lying between them. Germline V gives CDR1 LGHDT, CDR2 YNNKEL (reference sequence). This CDR3 is CASSPSASTGANVLTF. The CDR3 nucleotides read TGTGCCAGCAGCCCCTCGGCGAGTACTGGGGCCAACGTCCTGACTTTC.

This clonotype was found many times. The J gene is TRBJ2-1, the V gene TRBV30, with TRBD2 matching over 11 bases. Trimming took 2 bases from V and 6 from J; bases not matched to a gene: 6. From germline, CDR1 is GTSNPN and CDR2 SVGIG (reference sequence). This CDR3 is 15 amino acids long. CDR3: CAWSRLAGRLNEQFF. Here the CDR3 DNA reads TGTGCCTGGAGTCGACTAGCGGGGAGACTCAATGAGCAGTTCTTC.

The chain couples TRBV29-1 to TRBJ2-1; D may be TRBD2 (5 bases). Germline lookup yields CDR1 SQVTM and CDR2 ANQGSEA. V was clipped by 6 bases and J by 7 bases, with 10 bases between them. The CDR3 is made up of 11 amino acids. CDR3 in amino acids: CSVRPGNEQFF. DNA for the CDR3: TGCAGCGTCAGACCGGGGAATGAGCAGTTCTTC.

The chain carries TRBV6-2 or TRBV6-3 and TRBJ2-4; the D gene is possibly TRBD1 (5 bases). V was pared by 6 bases and J by 7 bases, with 13 bases between. The CDR3 length is 13 residues. Germline V gene data show CDR1 as MNHEY and CDR2 as SVGEGT. CDR3 residues: CASRSDTRNIQYF. The DNA of the CDR3 is TGTGCCAGCAGATCGGACACCCGGAACATTCAGTACTTC.

The CDR3 DNA is TGTGCCAGCAGCGTAGAGGACAGGAAGAACACTGAAGCTTTCTTT. Translation gives CASSVEDRKNTEAFF. This rearrangement joins TRBV9 to TRBJ1-1; TRBD1 aligns across 7 bases. The CDR3 loop spans 15 amino acids. Trimming removed 0 bases from V and 1 base from J; junction bases left unmatched: 3. The germline CDR1 and CDR2 sequences are SGDLS and YYNGEE. The whole variable domain, remainder taken from reference TRBV9 and TRBJ1-1, is DSGVTQTPKHLITATGQRVTLRCSPRSGDLSVYWYQQSLDQGLQFLIQYYNGEERAKGNILERFSAQQFPDLHSELNLSSLELGDSALYFCASSVEDRKNTEAFFGQGTRLTVV.

J is TRBJ2-7 and V is TRBV4-2; D is undetermined. Per germline, CDR1 LGHNA and CDR2 YNFKEQ. Trimming stripped 4 bases from V and 6 bases from J, with 16 bases between. The CDR3 length is 14 residues. CDR3 sequence: CASSPTRLGLEQYF. In DNA form, the CDR3 reads TGTGCCAGCAGCCCAACCCGTCTTGGTCTCGAGCAGTACTTC.

The J gene is TRBJ2-1, the V gene TRBV12-3 or TRBV12-4; TRBD2 agrees at 7 bases. V lost 3 bases to trimming and J lost 0 bases; unmatched junction nucleotides: 5. This CDR3 spans 16 amino acids. In DNA form, the CDR3 reads TGTGCCAGCAGTTTCCGGCGGGGGAGCTCCTACAATGAGCAGTTCTTC. Protein: CASSFRRGSSYNEQFF.

The chain recombines TRBV29-1 with TRBJ2-1, with 9 positions matching TRBD1. CDR3 length equals 13 residues. With V trimmed by 8 bases and J by 3 bases, 5 bases remained unmatched. The germline gives CDR1 SQVTM, CDR2 ANQGSEA. CDR3 sequence: CSSRDRDYNEQFF. CDR3 nucleotide sequence: TGCAGCTCCCGGGACAGGGACTACAATGAGCAGTTCTTC.

The chain employs TRBV7-9 and TRBJ2-2; 10 bases are a match to TRBD1. With V trimmed by 5 bases and J by 5 bases, 8 bases remained unmatched. The germline V gene has CDR1 SEHNR and CDR2 FQNEAQ (reference sequence). The CDR3 sequence is 16 residues long. CDR3 in amino acids: CASSISTGGSTGELFF. The CDR3 DNA sequence: TGTGCCAGCAGCATATCGACAGGGGGCAGTACCGGGGAGCTGTTTTTT.

This clonotype was observed a few times. The chain carries TRBV20-1 and TRBJ1-6; 9 bases line up with TRBD1. Trimming at V came to 3 bases and at J to 11 bases, leaving 5 bases not matched to a gene. The CDR3 extends over 13 amino acids. Germline assignment: CDR1 DFQATT and CDR2 SNEGSKA (reference sequence). CDR3 bases: TGCAGTGCTAGTGGACAGGGGACGGCACCCCTCCACTTT. Amino acids: CSASGQGTAPLHF.